These T cell receptor beta chains were read from a single sample in a study of shared clonotypes between healthy human individuals. Assay: immunoSEQ multiplex PCR; the TCRdb copy retains only in-frame clones and omits some. The sample records approximately 2,000,000 clones, 85% to 95% being singletons. The sequenced material came from naive CD4+ T cells from PBMCs. The receptors stem from a young man in good health. Some clones in this sample may be carry-over from other donors' samples. Each CDR3 is given without its conserved first and last residue.

j_call	v_call	cdr3_aa
TRBJ1-5	TRBV6-1	ASGVSSIQPQH
TRBJ2-1	TRBV6-6	ASRPGQHNEQF
TRBJ2-7	TRBV5-5	ASTGHNYEQY
TRBJ2-1	TRBV7-2	ASRGIWNEQF
TRBJ1-2	TRBV9	ASSQDRYGYT
TRBJ1-1	TRBV7-9	ASSQKQARGTKAF
TRBJ2-7	TRBV11-2	ASSSAGHAFYEQY
TRBJ2-2	TRBV18	ASTRGGPTGELF
TRBJ1-1	TRBV29-1	SVGGHATEAF
TRBJ1-5	TRBV7-9	ASAEGSHQPQH
TRBJ2-1	TRBV4-2	ASSQPDATSGSYNEQF
TRBJ1-6	TRBV28	ASSTRARPYSPLH
TRBJ2-7	TRBV27	ASSDPGQGLNEQY
TRBJ2-4	TRBV6-5	ASSTGPKNIQY
TRBJ1-1	TRBV7-9	ASSFRTEAF
TRBJ2-5	TRBV5-4	ASSRVPRETQY
TRBJ2-2	TRBV4-2	ASTGAAANTGELF
TRBJ2-1	TRBV7-3	ASSPGLAGAHEQF
TRBJ2-5	TRBV7-9	ASSAPAEETQY
TRBJ1-1	TRBV7-9	ASSSRADIGKNTEAF
TRBJ1-1	TRBV5-6	ASSPSRDRTGTEAF
TRBJ2-2	TRBV7-2	ASSPSRTRDTGELF
TRBJ2-7	TRBV12-5	ASIRDPADEQY
TRBJ1-3	TRBV7-2	ASSDGVGNTIY
TRBJ2-5	TRBV6-5	ASQSGTSGSREQY
TRBJ1-4	TRBV28	ASGWGAATNEKLF
TRBJ2-2	TRBV9	ASSVVSGSYAGELF
TRBJ1-2	TRBV6-5	ASSITGVGGYT
TRBJ1-1	TRBV29-1	SVAKGAPGTEAF
TRBJ1-5	TRBV18	ASSPALYQPQH
TRBJ1-1	TRBV25-1	ASSDPRDSKNTEAF
TRBJ1-4	TRBV15	ATSIGGGTSKKLF
TRBJ2-7	TRBV5-8	ASSRGTATSLVYEQY
TRBJ1-2	TRBV19	ASTTRTDLEGYT
TRBJ2-1	TRBV19	ASSIIGGGANNEQF
TRBJ2-6	TRBV5-1	ASSLSTGANVLT